This TCR beta chain emerged from a study of shared clonotypes between healthy human individuals. The data were produced by immunoSEQ multiplex PCR, yet TCRdb's version contains in-frame clones alone and is incomplete. Found here are about 2 million clones, 95% of them singletons; the top ten hold 0.13%. The TCR comes from a man younger than 35 in good health. Material for sequencing was naive CD4+ T cells sorted from blood. The subset is: CD45RA+ positively selected.

Written as DNA, the CDR3 is TGCGCCAGCAGCCAAGATAGGGGACTAGCGGGAGTTTTAGAGACCCAGTACTTC. Amino acid sequence: CASSQDRGLAGVLETQYF. The rearrangement links TRBV4-3 to TRBJ2-5; 14 positions match TRBD2. Per the germline V gene, CDR1 is LGHNA and CDR2 is YSLEER. CDR3 length: 18 residues. The V segment lost 0 bases and the J segment 4 bases; nucleotides outside the gene matches: 7.